Below, 8 T cell receptor beta chains from the same sample are listed, as sequenced in a study of blood T cell repertoires in COVID-19. Libraries were prepared by immunoSEQ multiplex PCR; TCRdb keeps only in-frame clonotypes and omits some of them. Of about 320,000 clones in the sample, roughly 85% were seen once. The sample was PBMCs or T cells enriched from blood (not recorded which). The origin of the receptors is a woman aged 25 to 39 who had been exposed to COVID-19.

The chain couples TRBV27 to TRBJ1-5; unclear D gene. CDR3 length equals 15 residues. The V and J ends lost 5 bases and 0 bases respectively, with 11 bases between them. CDR1 is MNHEY and CDR2 is SMNVEV in the germline V gene (reference sequence). This CDR3 reads CASSERYYSNQPQHF. In DNA form, the CDR3 reads TGTGCCAGCAGTGAGAGGTACTATAGCAATCAGCCCCAGCATTTT.

The chain joins TRBV3-1 (or the pseudogene TRBV3-2) to TRBJ1-2; D is perhaps TRBD1 (6 bases). The CDR3 extends over 16 amino acids. V was clipped by 0 bases and J by 5 bases, with 16 bases between them. Germline CDR1 is LGHDT and CDR2 is YNNKEL (reference sequence). The CDR3 DNA is TGTGCCAGCAGCCAAGAGATGTCGCAGGGGCGTTATGGCTACACCTTC. It yields the protein CASSQEMSQGRYGYTF.

This rearrangement joins TRBV7-8 to TRBJ1-3; D remains unclear. The V gene lost 1 base and the J gene lost 4 bases, with 2 bases spanning the gap. The CDR3 has 12 amino acids. CDR1 SGHVS and CDR2 FQNEAQ come from the germline V gene. The DNA of the CDR3 is TGTGCCAGCAGCTTAGTAGGAAACACCATATATTTT. Its protein is CASSLVGNTIYF. The complete variable domain, with remaining parts taken from reference TRBV7-8 and TRBJ1-3, reads GAGVSQSPRYKVAKRGQDVALRCDPISGHVSLFWYQQALGQGPEFLTYFQNEAQLDKSGLPSDRFFAERPEGSVSTLKIQRTQQEDSAVYLCASSLVGNTIYFGEGSWLTVV.

This clone has more than one count but fewer than ten. Other DNA sequences in the same sample also yield this CDR3. The chain joins TRBV5-1 to TRBJ1-2; D gene uncertain. The CDR3 extends over 14 amino acids. Germline CDR1 SGHRS, CDR2 YFSETQ. V was shortened by 4 bases and J by 2 bases, with 12 bases between the two germline ends. The CDR3 DNA follows: TGCGCCAGCAGCCTAGGAGGGTTAAACTATGGCTACACCTTC. Translation: CASSLGGLNYGYTF.

The J gene is TRBJ2-1, the V gene TRBV12-3 or TRBV12-4, with 8 bases aligning to TRBD1. After removal of 6 bases from V and 11 bases from J, the junction contained 6 bases not matched to a gene. CDR3 size: 12 residues. This CDR3 is CASSLDRGKQFF. CDR3 DNA sequence: TGTGCCAGCAGCCTTGACAGGGGAAAGCAGTTCTTC.

This chain joins TRBV28 and TRBJ1-6; 7 bases line up with TRBD1. The V gene's germline CDR1 is MDHEN and CDR2 SYDVKM. J lost 13 bases, V lost 10 bases, and 19 bases had no gene match. The CDR3 contains 15 residues. The CDR3 loop reads CATTPGGWPLLPLHF. CDR3 sequence (DNA): TGTGCCACCACCCCAGGGGGATGGCCGCTTCTGCCCCTCCACTTT.

This chain uses TRBV6-5 with TRBJ2-7; TRBD2 agrees at 9 bases. From germline, CDR1 is MNHEY and CDR2 SVGAGI. With V trimmed by 4 bases and J by 5 bases, 6 bases remained unmatched. This CDR3 is 14 amino acids long. In DNA, the CDR3 is TGTGCCAGCAGTTTGCCGGGACTAGCCCACGAGCAGTACTTC. Its translation: CASSLPGLAHEQYF.

This chain links TRBV19 with TRBJ2-2; D not certain. V was cut by 5 bases and J by 1 base, with 8 bases left in between. Per the germline V gene, CDR1 is LNHDA and CDR2 is SQIVND (reference sequence). This CDR3 contains 14 residues. This chain's CDR3 is CASSQQRNTGELFF. The CDR3 DNA reads as TGTGCCAGTAGTCAACAGAGGAACACCGGGGAGCTGTTTTTT.